This T cell receptor beta chain was identified during a study of blood T cell repertoires in COVID-19. J was trimmed by 9 bases and V by 0 bases; bases with no gene match: 11. The CDR3 spans 17 residues. Germline V gene data show CDR1 as KGHSH and CDR2 as LQKENI. The table came from immunoSEQ multiplex PCR; TCRdb's copy has only in-frame clones and leaves some out. Of about 98,000 clones listed, roughly 86% are singletons. Sequenced sample: peripheral blood. The chain links TRBV18 to TRBJ2-1; 10 nucleotides align to TRBD2. The clonotype was recovered from a man between 50 and 59 years old with acute or convalescent COVID-19. The CDR3 is CASSPPVASGSSGEQFF. The CDR3 nucleotides are TGTGCCAGCTCACCACCGGTGGCTAGCGGGAGTTCCGGTGAGCAGTTCTTC.